This T cell receptor beta chain emerged from a study of tissue T cells after allogeneic stem cell transplantation. At the level of the study: Four unmodified and three CD34-selected T-cell-depleted grafts went to graft-versus-host disease patients. Smaller viable blood or marrow samples skipped sorting for direct DNA extraction. Study-wide results and caveats: Within patients, tissue anatomy strongly shaped TCR repertoire composition. Only a limited share of tissue TCRs appeared in blood or spleen.

With respect to this clone: As yet, its antigen is unknown.

Only in-frame clones appear in the TCRdb table, and some are missing; sequencing was by immunoSEQ multiplex PCR. The table records some 43,000 clones, roughly 92% of them present only once. V lost 2 bases and J lost 4, with 0 bases in between. The CDR3 sequence is 11 residues long. Germline CDR1 and CDR2: SNHLY and FYNNEI. This rearrangement joins TRBV2 to TRBJ2-1; the D is unclear. This TCR came from a woman aged 40-69 years who later had graft-versus-host disease after an allogeneic stem cell transplant. The sample was blood, taken before transplantation. Here the CDR3 DNA reads TGTGCCAGCAGTGAATACAATGAGCAGTTCTTC. Amino acids: CASSEYNEQFF.